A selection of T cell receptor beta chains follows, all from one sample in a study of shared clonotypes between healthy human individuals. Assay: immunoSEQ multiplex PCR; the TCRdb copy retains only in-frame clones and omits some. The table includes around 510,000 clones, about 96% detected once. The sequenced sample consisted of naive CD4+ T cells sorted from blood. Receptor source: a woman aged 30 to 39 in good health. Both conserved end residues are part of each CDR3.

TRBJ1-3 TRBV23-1 CASSQSRDSNRTGNTIYF
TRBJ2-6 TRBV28 CASSFHSGANVLTF
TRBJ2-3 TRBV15 CATSGRLAGGKDTQYF
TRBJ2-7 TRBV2 CARGRGLAAYEQYF
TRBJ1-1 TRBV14 CASSPRGLNTEAFF
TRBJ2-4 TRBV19 CASSITLAGGWNIQYF
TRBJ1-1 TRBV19 CASRGVGDTEAFF
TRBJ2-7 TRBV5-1 CASSQAAEGTQYF
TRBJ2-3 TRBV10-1 CASSEGQRVDTQYF
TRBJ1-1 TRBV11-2 CASSLEGAANTEAFF
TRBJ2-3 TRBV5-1 CASNRAELTDTQYF
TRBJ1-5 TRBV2 CASSEKGASHNQPQHF
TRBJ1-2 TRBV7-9 CASSTSPRDRGWNGYTF
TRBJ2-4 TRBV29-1 CSVERGAKNIQYF
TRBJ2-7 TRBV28 CASSLLGTSGSYEQYF
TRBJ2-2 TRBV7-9 CASSSLEVGELFF
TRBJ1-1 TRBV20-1 CSALGQPEAFF
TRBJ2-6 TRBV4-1 CASSQMVAASSGANVLTF
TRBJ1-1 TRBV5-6 CASRSRQGNTEAFF
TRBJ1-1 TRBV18 CASSSGRTEAFF
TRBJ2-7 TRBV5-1 CASSLPPYEQYF
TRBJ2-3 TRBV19 CASTPRTGVDTQYF
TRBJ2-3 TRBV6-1 CASSEGAGTDTQYF
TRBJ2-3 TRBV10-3 CAISRETSGTDTQYF
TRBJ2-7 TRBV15 CATSRDGLAGREQYF
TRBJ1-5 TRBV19 CASSAPLGAAQHF
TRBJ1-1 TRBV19 CASSIRTPLNTEAFF
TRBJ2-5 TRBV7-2 CASSPGGGPQTQYF
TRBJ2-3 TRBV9 CASSVGLHLSTDTQYF
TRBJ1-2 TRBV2 CAIRSRGEFNYGYTF
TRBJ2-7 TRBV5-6 CASSSVQWLETYEQYF
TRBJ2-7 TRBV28 CASSPHSSYEQYF
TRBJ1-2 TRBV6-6 CASSFVDLTMVCTF
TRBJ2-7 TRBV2 CASSTVKGGLVYEQYF
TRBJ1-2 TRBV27 CASSFWTGLGYTF
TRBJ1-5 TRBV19 CASSMIDTSNQPQHF
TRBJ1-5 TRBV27 CASSLRGSNQPQHF
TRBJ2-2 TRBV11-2 CASSSTHGLAGDSGELFF
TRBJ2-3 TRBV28 CASSLGPKSGTSGNWADTQYF
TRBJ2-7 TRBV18 CASSPDVYTYEQYF
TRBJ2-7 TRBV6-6 CASSYSGGDSYEQYF